Listed here is a single TCR beta chain. The CDR3 sequence is 14 residues long. Germline V lookup: CDR1 SQVTM, CDR2 ANQGSEA. The V segment lost 6 bases and the J segment 0 bases; nucleotides outside the gene matches: 8. This sample was taken from a study of blood T cell repertoires in COVID-19. Across the whole study: The United States, Italy and Spain supplied acute and convalescent COVID-19 samples. From T cells, B-cell-depleted T cells, or PBMCs came the material, which was cDNA or gDNA.

Study processing details: Cell counts per sample came from amplifying reference gene primers. Sequencing was performed with immunoSEQ multiplex PCR; in TCRdb, only in-frame clones are kept and a portion is missing. V, J and clone size reflect that table, while D and trimming were determined from the DNA. This table has 150,000 to 200,000 clones, around 89% appearing once. The receptor was derived from a man aged 60 to 75 with acute or convalescent COVID-19. The rearrangement uses TRBV29-1 and TRBJ2-7, with 7 bases identical to TRBD2. Sequencing was done on a sample of peripheral blood. The CDR3 DNA reads as TGCAGCGTACGGGAGGCTAGCGCCTCCTACGAGCAGTACTTC. Its translation is CSVREASASYEQYF.